A single sample is the source of the 3 T cell receptor beta chains below, sequenced in a study of blood T cell repertoires in COVID-19. TCRdb's table, derived via immunoSEQ multiplex PCR, lists solely in-frame clones and lacks some. The table has hundreds of thousands of clones, roughly 85% seen once. Sequenced input: peripheral blood. These receptors all stem from a woman in her 30s with active or convalescent COVID-19.

This chain uses TRBV11-2 with TRBJ2-5, with a weak D call TRBD1 (6 bases). CDR3 length: 15 amino acids. V was clipped by 5 bases and J by 4 bases, with 17 bases between them. Per the germline V gene, CDR1 is SGHAT and CDR2 is FQNNGV. CDR3 region: CASSAVTGPTETQYF. The CDR3 DNA is TGTGCCAGCAGCGCCGTGACAGGTCCAACAGAGACCCAGTACTTC.

This chain uses TRBV5-4 with TRBJ1-2; TRBD1 is a possible D gene (6 bases). CDR3 length: 15 residues. CDR1 is SGHNT, CDR2 YYREEE, per germline (reference sequence). Trimming pared 4 bases from V and 2 bases from J, leaving 15 bases between. CDR3 protein: CASSTWTDQNYGYTF. The DNA for the CDR3 is TGTGCCAGCAGCACGTGGACAGATCAAAACTATGGCTACACCTTC.

Only one count was recorded for this clone. V and J are TRBV18 and TRBJ1-3, with 7 bases lining up with TRBD1. Germline loops: CDR1 KGHSH, CDR2 LQKENI. The CDR3 is 16 residues long. V dropped 2 bases and J dropped 4; count of bases not matched to a gene: 8. The CDR3, as DNA: TGTGCCAGCTCACCATCGAAGGGACAGCTAGGAAACACCATATATTTT. This gives the protein CASSPSKGQLGNTIYF.